These T cell receptor beta chains were read from a single sample in a study of T cell clonotyping in hematopoietic cell transplantation. Some clones are missing from TCRdb's copy, which holds only in-frame ones; the method was immunoSEQ multiplex PCR. Of approximately 9,300 clones in the sample, about 84% are singletons; the top ten hold 45% to 65%. The sample here was PBMCs, taken at the time of graft-versus-host disease after allogeneic stem cell transplant. The receptors originated from a male patient between 55 and 70 years old who had an allogeneic stem cell transplant from an unrelated donor, so the T cells may come from the graft donor. Some clones in this sample may be carry-over from other donors' samples. CDR3s include the opening cysteine and the closing phenylalanine or tryptophan. D genes are given only for firm matches. Clone size is not always given. Where it is, it says once, few, many or a class for expanded clones.

D: NA; V: TRBV4-2; J: TRBJ2-3; size: NA; DNA: TGTGCCAGCAGCCAACAGTCGGGAGATACGCAGTATTTT; CDR3: CASSQQSGDTQYF
D: TRBD2; V: TRBV11-2; J: TRBJ2-5; size: NA; DNA: TGTGCCAGCAGCTTAGGTCTGCCGGGGGGTGAGACCCAGTACTTC; CDR3: CASSLGLPGGETQYF
D: TRBD1; V: TRBV19; J: TRBJ1-1; size: NA; DNA: TGTGCCAGTAGTAGGACAGGGGTGAACACTGAAGCTTTCTTT; CDR3: CASSRTGVNTEAFF
D: NA; V: TRBV7-2; J: TRBJ2-7; size: NA; DNA: TGTGCCAGCAGCTTAGCGAGGACGGGAGCCTACGAGCAGTACTTC; CDR3: CASSLARTGAYEQYF
D: NA; V: TRBV14; J: TRBJ1-6; size: once; DNA: NA; CDR3: CASSILGGYSPLHF
D: NA; V: TRBV2; J: TRBJ1-2; size: NA; DNA: TGTGCCAGGGGTGCAACGGGCAGGGAATATGGCTACACCTTC; CDR3: CARGATGREYGYTF
D: NA; V: TRBV28; J: TRBJ2-5; size: NA; DNA: TGTGCCAGCAGTCCCCAGGTGGAGACCCAGTACTTC; CDR3: CASSPQVETQYF
D: NA; V: TRBV15; J: TRBJ1-1; size: NA; DNA: TGTGCCACCAGCAGAGATCAGGGGATGAACACTGAAGCTTTCTTT; CDR3: CATSRDQGMNTEAFF
D: NA; V: TRBV4-1; J: TRBJ2-5; size: NA; DNA: TGCGCCAGCAGCCAAGAGTGGAGGGGGGGCGGAGAGACCCAGTACTTC; CDR3: CASSQEWRGGGETQYF
D: TRBD1; V: TRBV7-2; J: TRBJ1-3; size: NA; DNA: TGTGCCAGCAGCCCCCAGGGGGGACCCCGGGGTGTGGGGAACACCATATATTTT; CDR3: CASSPQGGPRGVGNTIYF
D: TRBD2; V: TRBV2; J: TRBJ2-3; size: NA; DNA: TGTGCCAGCAGTGTAACTAGGGAGGGTGCGCCTGATACGCAGTATTTT; CDR3: CASSVTREGAPDTQYF
D: NA; V: TRBV11-2; J: TRBJ1-4; size: NA; DNA: TGTGCCAGCAGCTTTATTGGGGCGCGGGATGAAAAACTGTTTTTT; CDR3: CASSFIGARDEKLFF
D: TRBD1; V: TRBV7-7; J: TRBJ2-7; size: NA; DNA: TGTGCCAGCAGCCGAGACAGGGGCTCCTACGAGCAGTACTTC; CDR3: CASSRDRGSYEQYF
D: TRBD1; V: TRBV29-1; J: TRBJ1-2; size: once; DNA: TGCAGCGTTGTCCAGACAGGGACCTATGGCTACACCTTC; CDR3: CSVVQTGTYGYTF
D: NA; V: TRBV11-2; J: TRBJ2-7; size: NA; DNA: TGTGCCAGCAGCCCCCGGGTGACAACCTCCTACGAGCAGTACTTC; CDR3: CASSPRVTTSYEQYF
D: NA; V: TRBV7-6; J: TRBJ1-1; size: NA; DNA: TGTGCCAGCAGCTCCTTAGGGGACACTGAAGCTTTCTTT; CDR3: CASSSLGDTEAFF
D: NA; V: TRBV20-1; J: TRBJ1-1; size: NA; DNA: TGCAGTGCTAGAGACACAGGTGAAGCTTTCTTT; CDR3: CSARDTGEAFF
D: NA; V: TRBV5-4; J: TRBJ1-3; size: few; DNA: TGCGCCAGCAGCCCCTCGGGGCGGATCTCTGGAAACACCATATATTTT; CDR3: CASSPSGRISGNTIYF
D: TRBD2; V: TRBV11-2; J: TRBJ2-3; size: NA; DNA: TGTGCCAGCAGCTTAAAGTGGGGAGGGACAGATACGCAGTATTTT; CDR3: CASSLKWGGTDTQYF
D: TRBD1; V: TRBV2; J: TRBJ2-1; size: NA; DNA: TGTGCCAGCAGTGAAGGAGTCGGACAGGGTTATGCTGAGCAGTTCTTC; CDR3: CASSEGVGQGYAEQFF
D: TRBD1; V: TRBV5-1; J: TRBJ1-1; size: NA; DNA: TGCGCCAGCAGCAAGGGGACAGGGAGGTCGAACACTGAAGCTTTCTTT; CDR3: CASSKGTGRSNTEAFF
D: NA; V: TRBV11-1; J: TRBJ2-5; size: once; DNA: TGTGCCAGCAGCTTAGGCGGCAGGGGCGGCCAAGAGACCCAGTACTTC; CDR3: CASSLGGRGGQETQYF
D: TRBD1; V: TRBV19; J: TRBJ1-2; size: NA; DNA: TGTGCCAGCGTTGAGCGGACAGGGGGGAGTCTCTATGGCTACACCTTC; CDR3: CASVERTGGSLYGYTF
D: NA; V: TRBV6-5; J: TRBJ1-5; size: NA; DNA: TGTGCCAGCAGTTACTCGATGGCAGCCCCAAATCAGCCCCAGCATTTT; CDR3: CASSYSMAAPNQPQHF